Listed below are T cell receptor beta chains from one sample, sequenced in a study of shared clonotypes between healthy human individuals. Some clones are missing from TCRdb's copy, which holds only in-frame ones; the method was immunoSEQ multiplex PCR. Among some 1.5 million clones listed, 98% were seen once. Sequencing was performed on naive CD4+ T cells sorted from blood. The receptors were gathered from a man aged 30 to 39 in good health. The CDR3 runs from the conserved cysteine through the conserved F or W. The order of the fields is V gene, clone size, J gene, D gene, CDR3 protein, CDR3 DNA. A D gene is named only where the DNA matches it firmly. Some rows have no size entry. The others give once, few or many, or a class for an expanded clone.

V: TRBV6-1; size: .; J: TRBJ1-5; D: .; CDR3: CASSELVGGNQPQHF; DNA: TGTGCCAGCAGTGAATTAGTGGGGGGCAATCAGCCCCAGCATTTT
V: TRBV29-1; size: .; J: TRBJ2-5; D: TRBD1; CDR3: CSATQGVQETQYF; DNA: TGCAGCGCCACACAGGGGGTCCAAGAGACCCAGTACTTC
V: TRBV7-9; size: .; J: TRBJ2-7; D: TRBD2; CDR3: CASSPSLGLAGDYEQYF; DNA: TGTGCCAGCAGTCCTTCCTTAGGGCTAGCGGGAGACTACGAGCAGTACTTC
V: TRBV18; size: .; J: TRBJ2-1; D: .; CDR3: CASSPPEREYNEQFF; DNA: TGTGCCAGCTCACCCCCCGAACGGGAGTACAATGAGCAGTTCTTC
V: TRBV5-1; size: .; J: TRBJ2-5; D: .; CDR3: CASRLGAPRETQYF; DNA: TGCGCCAGCAGATTGGGGGCTCCGCGGGAGACCCAGTACTTC
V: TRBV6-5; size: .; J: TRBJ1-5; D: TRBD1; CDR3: CASSSTGIGPQHF; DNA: TGTGCCAGCAGTTCGACAGGGATCGGGCCCCAGCATTTT
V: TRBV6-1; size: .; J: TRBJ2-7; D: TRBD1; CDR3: CASSERQGLPYEQYF; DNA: TGTGCCAGCAGTGAGAGACAGGGCCTTCCCTACGAGCAGTACTTC
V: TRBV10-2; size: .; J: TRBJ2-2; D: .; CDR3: CASSVGTTGELFF; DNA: TGCGCCAGCAGTGTAGGGACCACCGGGGAGCTGTTTTTT
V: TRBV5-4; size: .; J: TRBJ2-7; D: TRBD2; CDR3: CASSPELAGGPGQYF; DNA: TGTGCCAGCAGCCCAGAACTAGCGGGAGGGCCAGGGCAGTACTTC
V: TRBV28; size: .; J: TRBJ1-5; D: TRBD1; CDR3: CASSATGSYQPQHF; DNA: TGTGCCAGCAGTGCGACAGGGTCCTATCAGCCCCAGCATTTT
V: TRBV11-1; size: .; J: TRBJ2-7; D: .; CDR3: CASSLAAGGQLHEQYF; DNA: TGTGCCAGCAGCTTAGCAGCCGGAGGACAGCTCCACGAGCAGTACTTC
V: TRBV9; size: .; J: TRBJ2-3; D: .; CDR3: CASSAEGDSTDTQYF; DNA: TGTGCCAGCAGTGCGGAAGGGGATAGCACAGATACGCAGTATTTT
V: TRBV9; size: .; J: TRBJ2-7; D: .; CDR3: CASSAGRIHSEQYF; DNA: TGTGCCAGCAGCGCCGGTCGGATACACAGCGAGCAGTACTTC
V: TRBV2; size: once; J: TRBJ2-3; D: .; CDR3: CASSPPYSTDTQYF; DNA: TGTGCCAGCAGTCCACCGTATAGCACAGATACGCAGTATTTT
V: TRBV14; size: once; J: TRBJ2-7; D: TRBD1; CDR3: CASSRSRRGTGEQYF; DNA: TGTGCCAGCAGCCGGTCCCGTAGGGGGACAGGCGAGCAGTACTTC
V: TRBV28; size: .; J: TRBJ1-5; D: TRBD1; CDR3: CASSSGTADQPQHF; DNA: TGTGCCAGCAGTTCCGGGACAGCAGATCAGCCCCAGCATTTT
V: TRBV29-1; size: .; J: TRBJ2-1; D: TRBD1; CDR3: CSVDGGRDRPYNEQFF; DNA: TGCAGCGTTGACGGGGGTAGGGACAGGCCCTACAATGAGCAGTTCTTC
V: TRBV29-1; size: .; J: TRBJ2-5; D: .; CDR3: CSVQASSQETQYF; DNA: TGCAGCGTTCAGGCTAGCAGCCAAGAGACCCAGTACTTC
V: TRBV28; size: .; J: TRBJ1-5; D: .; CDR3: CASSLQGRHQPQHF; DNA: TGTGCCAGCAGTTTACAGGGCCGGCATCAGCCCCAGCATTTT
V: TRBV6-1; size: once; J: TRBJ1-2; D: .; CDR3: CATGVGRDYGYTF; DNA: TGTGCCACCGGGGTAGGGAGGGACTATGGCTACACCTTC
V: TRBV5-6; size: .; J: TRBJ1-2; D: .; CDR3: CASSRRQSNYGYTF; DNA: TGTGCCAGCAGCCGAAGACAGTCTAACTATGGCTACACCTTC
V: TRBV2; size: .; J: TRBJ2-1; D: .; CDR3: CASRTGGYNEQFF; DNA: TGTGCCAGCAGAACTGGAGGCTACAATGAGCAGTTCTTC
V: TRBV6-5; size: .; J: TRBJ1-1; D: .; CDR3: CASSYLGNTEAFF; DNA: TGTGCCAGCAGTTACTTGGGGAACACTGAAGCTTTCTTT
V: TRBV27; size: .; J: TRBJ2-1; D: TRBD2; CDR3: CASRGEHSYNEQFF; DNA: TGTGCCAGCCGGGGGGAGCACTCCTACAATGAGCAGTTCTTC
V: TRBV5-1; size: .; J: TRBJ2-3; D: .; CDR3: CASRPWGSGTDTQYF; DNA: TGCGCCAGCAGACCCTGGGGGAGTGGGACAGATACGCAGTATTTT
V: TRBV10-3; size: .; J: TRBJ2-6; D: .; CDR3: CAISESAGFSSGANVLTF; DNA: TGTGCCATCAGTGAGTCGGCAGGTTTTAGCTCTGGGGCCAACGTCCTGACTTTC